The 11 T cell receptor beta chains in this list originate from one sample, sequenced in a study of CD8 T cells in ankylosing spondylitis. TCRdb reanalysed the 5' RACE reads using MiXCR and keeps one entry per CDR3 protein. The data show about 280,000 distinct CDR3 sequences, approximately 20% seen once. The sequenced material came from blood, either unsorted or a sorted T cell fraction (not recorded which). The receptor source for this set is a male donor with ankylosing spondylitis or in good health (not recorded which).

This clonotype was seen only a few times. The chain carries TRBV6-1 and TRBJ1-2; D call uncertain. The CDR3 is made up of 13 amino acids. V was pared by 7 bases and J by 3 bases, with 12 bases between. Germline V gene lookup returns CDR1 MNHNS and CDR2 SASEGT. The CDR3 DNA is TGTGCCAGCACGAGTCCACGACACTATGGCTACACCTTC. Amino acid sequence: CASTSPRHYGYTF.

The rearrangement links TRBV12-3 or TRBV12-4 to TRBJ1-5, with 8 bases that match TRBD1. The CDR3 sequence is 15 residues long. V shed 6 bases, J shed 7 bases, and the junction held 11 bases outside the gene matches. The CDR3 DNA reads TGTGCCAGCAGCCTAGCGGCAGGGGGCGGGCAGCCCCAGCATTTT. Encoded protein: CASSLAAGGGQPQHF.

The rearrangement links TRBV5-1 to TRBJ2-1, with D perhaps TRBD2 (6 bases). Germline assignment: CDR1 SGHRS and CDR2 YFSETQ. V lost 4 bases and J lost 8, with 16 bases in between. CDR3 size: 14 residues. Here the CDR3 DNA reads TGCGCCAGCAGCCCAAGGGCGGGATTTGATGAGCAGTTCTTC. It yields the protein CASSPRAGFDEQFF.

Ten or more counts support this clonotype. The CDR3 DNA is TGTGCCAGCAGTCCGTCTAACTATGGCTACACCTTC. As protein: CASSPSNYGYTF. The chain employs TRBV28 and TRBJ1-2, with no clear D. Deletions cut 5 bases from V and 0 bases from J, with 4 bases between. The CDR3 sequence is 12 residues long. Germline CDR1 reads MDHEN; CDR2 reads SYDVKM.

The CDR3 loop reads CASSPTSGGIGELFF. Here the CDR3 DNA reads TGTGCCAGCAGCCCGACTAGCGGGGGAATCGGGGAGCTGTTTTTT. V is TRBV12-3 or TRBV12-4 and J is TRBJ2-2; 12 positions agree with TRBD2. V dropped 6 bases and J dropped 7; count of bases not matched to a gene: 6. This CDR3 has 15 residues.

In its sample, this clonotype was seen a few times. The rearrangement joins TRBV12-3 or TRBV12-4 to TRBJ2-3; the match to TRBD2 covers 10 bases. Trimming removed 6 bases from V and 8 bases from J; junction bases left unmatched: 8. This CDR3 comprises 14 residues. The CDR3 nucleotides are TGTGCCAGCAGCCTTGCTAGCGGGAGTGGTACGCAGTATTTT. It translates to CASSLASGSGTQYF.

This chain connects TRBV6-1 to TRBJ1-5; D not resolved. The V end lost 6 bases, the J end lost 3 bases, and 6 bases lay between the germline ends. This CDR3 region has 12 residues. Per germline, CDR1 MNHNS and CDR2 SASEGT. For the CDR3, the DNA is TGTGCCAGCAGGATACTCAATCAGCCCCAGCATTTT. It translates to CASRILNQPQHF.

The rearrangement links TRBV7-2 to TRBJ1-3; no reliable D call. CDR3 size: 15 residues. Trimming pared 2 bases from V and 0 bases from J, leaving 8 bases between. Germline V gene sequence: CDR1 SGHTA, CDR2 FQGNSA. The CDR3 sequence is CASSLQSFSGNTIYF. Written as DNA, the CDR3 is TGTGCCAGCAGCTTACAGAGCTTCTCTGGAAACACCATATATTTT.

This clonotype has only a few counts. This rearrangement joins TRBV6-5 to TRBJ2-1; 7 positions agree with TRBD2. V was pared by 2 bases and J by 4 bases, with 8 bases of the junction left unmatched. The germline CDR1 and CDR2 sequences are MNHEY and SVGAGI. This CDR3 region has 16 residues. The DNA of the CDR3 is TGTGCCAGCAGTTACGGTACTAGCGCCCTATACAATGAGCAGTTCTTC. Its protein product is CASSYGTSALYNEQFF.

The V call is TRBV20-1, the J call TRBJ2-4; 7 bases fit TRBD2. Germline CDR1 DFQATT, CDR2 SNEGSKA (reference sequence). The length of the CDR3 is 15 residues. The junction had 7 bases not matched to a gene; V was cut back by 5 bases and J by 0 bases. The CDR3 DNA follows: TGCAGTGCTGGCCCTAGCGGTTTAGCCAAAAACATTCAGTACTTC. Residues: CSAGPSGLAKNIQYF.

This clonotype has just a few counts. This chain connects TRBV29-1 to TRBJ2-7; 8 positions agree with TRBD2. CDR1 and CDR2 (germline): SQVTM, ANQGSEA. This CDR3 comprises 12 residues. Germline trimming cut 4 bases from V and 7 bases from J; bases unmatched to any gene: 6. The CDR3 loop reads CSVVAGGSEQYV. The DNA for the CDR3 is TGCAGCGTTGTGGCGGGAGGAAGTGAGCAGTACGTC.